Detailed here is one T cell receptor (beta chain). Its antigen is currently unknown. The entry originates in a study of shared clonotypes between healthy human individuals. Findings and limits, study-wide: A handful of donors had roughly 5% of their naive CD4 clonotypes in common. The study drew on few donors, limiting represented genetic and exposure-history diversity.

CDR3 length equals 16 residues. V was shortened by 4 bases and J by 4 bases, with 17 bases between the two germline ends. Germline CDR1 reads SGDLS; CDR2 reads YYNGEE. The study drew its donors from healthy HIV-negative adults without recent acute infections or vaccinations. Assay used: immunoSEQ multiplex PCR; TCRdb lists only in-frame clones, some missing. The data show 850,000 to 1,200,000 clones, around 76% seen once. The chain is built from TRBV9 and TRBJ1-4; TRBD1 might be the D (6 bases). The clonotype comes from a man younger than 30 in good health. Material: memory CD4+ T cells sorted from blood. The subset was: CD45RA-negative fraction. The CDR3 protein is CASSPHSTGVNEKLFF. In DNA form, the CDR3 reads TGTGCCAGCAGCCCTCATTCGACAGGAGTTAATGAAAAACTGTTTTTT.